These T cell receptor beta chains were read from a single sample in a study of CD8 T cells in ankylosing spondylitis. TCRdb used MiXCR to reprocess the 5' RACE reads, holding one entry per CDR3 protein. Among some 150,000 distinct CDR3 sequences listed, under 45% were seen once. The sample was synovial fluid, either unsorted or a sorted T cell fraction (not recorded which). These receptors originate from a male donor with ankylosing spondylitis. CDR3s include the opening cysteine and the closing phenylalanine or tryptophan. The D gene is left open where the match is weak. Only part of the rows carry a size: once, few, many, or a class if the clone is expanded.

d_call j_call clone_size v_call cdr3_nt cdr3_aa
TRBD1 TRBJ1-4 - TRBV7-9 TGTGCCAGCAGCTCCTGGACAGGCCCAACTAATGAAAAACTGTTTTTT CASSSWTGPTNEKLFF
TRBD2 TRBJ2-1 - TRBV29-1 TGCAGCGTTCTGACTAGCGGGAGTATTAGTGAGTTCTTC CSVLTSGSISEFF
- TRBJ1-2 - TRBV7-9 TGTGCCAGCAGCTTAGGGGACCGATTTAACTATGGCTACACCTTC CASSLGDRFNYGYTF
- TRBJ2-7 - TRBV19 TGTGCCAGTAGTATAGCTGAAGGACCCTATTACGAGCAGTACTTC CASSIAEGPYYEQYF
- TRBJ1-2 - TRBV6-2/TRBV6-3 TGTGCCAGCTGTAGGGAAGGCTATGGCTACACCTTC CASCREGYGYTF
- TRBJ1-2 - TRBV2 TGTGCCAGCAATCGGGTTGACGGGCTGCCCGGCTATGGCTACACCTTC CASNRVDGLPGYGYTF
TRBD2 TRBJ2-2 - TRBV19 TGTGCCAGTAGTATAGATCGAGCGGGAGTATCGGTTACCGGGGAGCTGTTTTTT CASSIDRAGVSVTGELFF
TRBD1 TRBJ1-4 few TRBV15 TGTGCCACCAGCAGAGATCGGGGACAGGGCAATGAAAAACTGTTTTTT CATSRDRGQGNEKLFF
TRBD1 TRBJ2-1 few TRBV2 TGTGCCAGCAGTGGGGGGTGGACAGGGGATGATAAAGGGGCCTACAATGAGCAGTTCTTC CASSGGWTGDDKGAYNEQFF
- TRBJ2-1 - TRBV18 TGTGCCAGCTCACCTTACGAAAGGCAGGGGCTAAGTGAGCAGTTCTTC CASSPYERQGLSEQFF
TRBD1 TRBJ1-1 many TRBV10-3 TGTGCCATCAACCCGACAGGGGTGAACACTGAAGCTTTCTTT CAINPTGVNTEAFF
- TRBJ1-6 few TRBV5-1 TGCGCCAGCAGCTTGGAGGTGCGGGAAGGGAGATCACCCCTCCACTTT CASSLEVREGRSPLHF
- TRBJ1-2 - TRBV12-3/TRBV12-4 TGTGCCAGCAGTTTAGGGATAGCTAACTATGGCTACACCTTC CASSLGIANYGYTF
TRBD2 TRBJ2-1 few TRBV6-4 TGTGCCAGCAGTGACCTAGCGGGAGGTTACAATGAGCAGTTCTTC CASSDLAGGYNEQFF
- TRBJ1-1 - TRBV18 TGTGCCAGCTCACGCCGAGGCACAGTCGTAGAGATGAACACTGAAGCTTTCTTT CASSRRGTVVEMNTEAFF
- TRBJ1-3 - TRBV21-1 TGTGCCAGCAGCTCCCCCGGCGGGGCCAACGGAAACACCATATATTTT CASSSPGGANGNTIYF
TRBD1 TRBJ2-4 few TRBV5-1 TGCGCCAGCAGCTTGACAGGGGGCCTAACCTGGGAAAACATTCAGTACTTC CASSLTGGLTWENIQYF
- TRBJ1-1 - TRBV27 TGTGCCAGCAGTTTAACCCCCCCCGGACAGCACACTGAAGCTTTCTTT CASSLTPPGQHTEAFF
- TRBJ2-3 once TRBV5-1 TGCGCCAGCAGCTCTCGGACTCCCAGGACGCAGTATTTT CASSSRTPRTQYF
TRBD1 TRBJ2-7 - TRBV12-3/TRBV12-4 TGTGCCAGCAGCCGAGGACGGGACAGGGTGGACGAGCAGTACTTC CASSRGRDRVDEQYF
- TRBJ1-2 - TRBV7-2 TGTGCCAGCAGCTTAGGAGGCATATTATATGGCTACACCTTC CASSLGGILYGYTF
- TRBJ1-4 - TRBV4-1 TGCGCCAGCAGCCGATACTCGGGACGGAAACTGTTTTTT CASSRYSGRKLFF
- TRBJ2-1 - TRBV15 TGTGCCACCAGCAGAGATAGGGCCGGGGACAACGCCTACAATGAGCAGATCTTC CATSRDRAGDNAYNEQIF
- TRBJ2-2 - TRBV12-3/TRBV12-4 TGTGCCAGCAGTCGGACAGTTCCCGGGGAGCTGTTTTTT CASSRTVPGELFF
TRBD1 TRBJ1-4 - TRBV5-1 TGCGCCAGCAGCTTGGAACAGGGGGCGTATGAAAAACTGTTTTTT CASSLEQGAYEKLFF
TRBD1 TRBJ2-7 medium-sized TRBV6-5 TGTGCCAGCAGCCCCGGGACAGGGGTCTACGAGCAGTACTTC CASSPGTGVYEQYF
- TRBJ2-1 - TRBV10-3 TGTGCCATCAGTGAGTCTGGGCCCCCCGGCGAGAATGAGCAGTTCTTC CAISESGPPGENEQFF
- TRBJ2-3 - TRBV27 TGTGCCAGCAGTTTATTTTACCACACAGATACGCAGTATTTT CASSLFYHTDTQYF
- TRBJ1-2 few TRBV28 TGTGCCAGCAGTTTCTCCGCACCTCCGAGGGGTGGCTACACCTTC CASSFSAPPRGGYTF
TRBD2 TRBJ2-1 once TRBV9 TGTGCCAGCACCAGCTCGGGGGGAAGGTCCTACAATGAGCAGTTCTTC CASTSSGGRSYNEQFF
- TRBJ2-5 - TRBV7-9 TGTGCCAGCAGCCGTCAAAGGCCCGGAGAGACCCAGTACTTC CASSRQRPGETQYF
- TRBJ2-1 few TRBV4-3 TGCGCCAGCAGCCAAGATGGTCAGGGTCCCTACAATGAGCAGTTCTTC CASSQDGQGPYNEQFF
TRBD2 TRBJ2-1 - TRBV4-1 TGCGCCAGCAGCCCCGCAGCGTGGGCGACTAGCGGGAGTGGGGGGAACAATGAGCAGTTCTTC CASSPAAWATSGSGGNNEQFF
- TRBJ1-1 - TRBV18 TGTGCCAGCTCACCCGAACAGGTGCTGAACACTGAAGCTTTCTTT CASSPEQVLNTEAFF
- TRBJ2-3 - TRBV7-6 TGTGCCAGCAGCTTATTCGACCAAAGAGATACGCAGTATTTT CASSLFDQRDTQYF
- TRBJ2-1 - TRBV5-4 TGTGCCAGCAGCTTAAGGAGGGATGAGCAGTTCTTC CASSLRRDEQFF
TRBD2 TRBJ2-1 - TRBV6-1 TGTGCCACCTCGGGGGGGGCGGAGGGCAATGAGCAGTTCTTC CATSGGAEGNEQFF
- TRBJ2-7 few TRBV27 TGTGCCAGCAGTTTCACAGGACCCGACTACGAGCAGTACTTC CASSFTGPDYEQYF
- TRBJ2-1 - TRBV11-2 TGTGCCAGCAGCCACGCGCGTCCAAACAATGAGCAGTTCTTC CASSHARPNNEQFF
- TRBJ1-2 - TRBV7-9 TGTGCCAGCAGCTTACTATTCCGGGGGGCTTATGGCTACACCTTC CASSLLFRGAYGYTF
- TRBJ1-1 - TRBV6-2/TRBV6-3 TGTGCCAGCAGTTTCCTAATGACAGCGAACACTGAAGCTTTCTTT CASSFLMTANTEAFF
- TRBJ1-2 few TRBV7-9 TGTGCCAGCAGCTTAGCGCTTATAGGGAACTATGGCTACACCTTC CASSLALIGNYGYTF
- TRBJ2-1 - TRBV7-2 TGTGCCAGCAGCTGGCGGGACAGCTACAATGAGCAGTTCTTC CASSWRDSYNEQFF
TRBD2 TRBJ2-1 - TRBV7-8 TGTGCCAGCAGCTTAAGACTAGCGGGATACAATGAGCAGTTCTTC CASSLRLAGYNEQFF
TRBD2 TRBJ2-2 few TRBV4-2 TGTGCCAGCAGCCGAAAACGACTAGCGGGGAACACCGGGGAGCTGTTTTTT CASSRKRLAGNTGELFF
- TRBJ1-1 - TRBV12-3/TRBV12-4 TGTGCCAGCAGTTTAGATGGGGCGGTGGGCACTGAAGCTTTCTTT CASSLDGAVGTEAFF
- TRBJ2-3 - TRBV6-4 TGTGCCAGCAGTGACGGAGGATCTAGCACAGATACGCAGTATTTT CASSDGGSSTDTQYF
- TRBJ1-2 - TRBV9 TGTGCCAGCAGCTACCAGGGGTATGGCTACACCTTC CASSYQGYGYTF
TRBD2 TRBJ2-5 few TRBV9 TGTGCCAGCAGCGCGGGGGAACTAGCGGGGGGAGGAGAGACCCAGTACTTC CASSAGELAGGGETQYF
- TRBJ1-2 few TRBV5-1 TGCGCCAGCAGCTCCAGGGGCCGCTATGGCTACACCTTC CASSSRGRYGYTF
- TRBJ1-3 few TRBV6-1 TGTGCCAGCAGTGGGGGAAGCGGTGGAAACACCATATATTTT CASSGGSGGNTIYF